This TCR beta chain was found in a study of tissue T cells after allogeneic stem cell transplantation. This clone was detected only once. Germline and genes here are mouse. The read terminates 1 residue ahead of where the CDR3 ends, so the germline J gene completes it. Libraries were prepared by immunoSEQ multiplex PCR; TCRdb keeps only in-frame clonotypes and omits some of them. The sample carries approximately 1,600 clones, roughly 53% recorded once. This CDR3 spans 13 amino acids. CDR1 and CDR2 (germline): NSQYPW, LRSPGD (reference sequence). The ends were cut back, 3 bases at V and 3 bases at J, with 7 bases in the middle. Noted time point: mouse harvest day 14 after allogeneic transplant. Mouse grafts combined 10^7 T-cell-depleted bone marrow cells with 10^6 splenic CD5+ T cells. This mouse GVHD model was MHC-mismatched B6 to BALB/c, profiled day 7 or 14.

J is TRBJ2-4 and V is TRBV1, with D perhaps matching TRBD1 or TRBD2 (6 bases each). The sequencing sample was made of spleen. This sequence originates from a female BALB/c mouse given C57BL/6 T cells with graft-versus-host disease after an allogeneic hematopoietic cell transplant. The CDR3 spells CTCSAGGQNTLYF. CDR3 bases read: TGCACCTGCAGTGCTGGGGGCCAAAACACCTTGTAC.